These T cell receptor beta chains were read from a single sample in a study of T cell repertoires in cytomegalovirus infection. TCRdb fed the reads into MiXCR, producing one record per CDR3 protein. Of about 830,000 distinct CDR3 sequences in the sample, 32% were seen once. These receptors' targets are unknown. The source material was cultured CD8+ T cells from PBMCs, sampled from culture after CMV antigen stimulation. Every receptor here comes from a human donor in good health (CMV status not recorded). Some clones in this sample may be carry-over from other donors' samples. Each CDR3 is given with its conserved first and last residue. The D gene is left open where the match is weak. Not all rows give a size; the values are once, few, many and, for expanded clones, a class.

V,size,D,J,CDR3,DNA
TRBV10-3,NA,NA,TRBJ1-5,CAISESGGQPQHF,TGTGCCATCAGTGAGTCCGGGGGTCAGCCCCAGCATTTT
TRBV27,few,NA,TRBJ2-4,CASSLLGGLAKNIQYF,TGTGCCAGCAGTTTATTGGGAGGTTTAGCCAAAAACATTCAGTACTTC
TRBV28,NA,TRBD1,TRBJ2-3,CASSLGRDRQTDTQYF,TGTGCCAGCAGTTTAGGGCGGGACAGGCAAACAGATACGCAGTATTTT
TRBV27,few,NA,TRBJ2-7,CASSSKGHSYEQYF,TGTGCCAGCAGTTCGAAGGGGCACTCCTACGAGCAGTACTTC
TRBV12-3/TRBV12-4,few,NA,TRBJ2-3,CASRSRSEDTDTQYF,TGTGCCAGCAGGTCCCGCTCGGAGGACACAGATACGCAGTATTTT
TRBV7-2,many,TRBD2,TRBJ2-1,CASSLETTPWGGSYNEQFF,TGTGCCAGCAGCTTAGAGACCACTCCATGGGGGGGCTCCTACAATGAGCAGTTCTTC
TRBV18,once,NA,TRBJ2-2,CASSTPSPYREDNGELFF,TGTGCCAGCTCAACGCCGAGCCCTTACAGGGAGGATAACGGGGAGCTGTTTTTT
TRBV6-2/TRBV6-3,few,TRBD2,TRBJ2-5,CASRPLRGVSQETQYF,TGTGCCAGCAGACCCCTGCGGGGGGTTAGCCAAGAGACCCAGTACTTC
TRBV27,NA,TRBD1,TRBJ1-4,CASSPVTGGVKEKLFF,TGTGCCAGCAGTCCAGTTACAGGGGGCGTAAAGGAAAAACTGTTTTTT
TRBV7-9,NA,NA,TRBJ2-7,CASSLDLEQYF,TGTGCCAGCAGCTTAGATCTCGAGCAGTACTTC
TRBV5-1,NA,NA,TRBJ1-1,CASSLAAVRPNTEAFF,TGCGCCAGCAGCTTGGCCGCCGTAAGGCCGAACACTGAAGCTTTCTTT
TRBV6-5,NA,NA,TRBJ1-1,CASSYLPGPLNTEAFF,TGTGCCAGCAGTTATTTACCGGGACCTCTGAACACTGAAGCTTTCTTT
TRBV5-1,NA,NA,TRBJ1-4,CASSLAGTHEKLFF,TGCGCCAGCAGCTTGGCCGGGACCCATGAAAAACTGTTTTTT
TRBV15,NA,NA,TRBJ2-5,CATSRGVEGGETQYF,TGTGCCACCAGCAGAGGAGTGGAGGGGGGAGAGACCCAGTACTTC
TRBV13,NA,NA,TRBJ2-5,CASSLGRRKETQYF,TGTGCCAGCAGCTTAGGCCGGAGAAAAGAGACCCAGTACTTC
TRBV6-6,NA,TRBD1,TRBJ1-1,CASSYSRLTGGREAFF,TGTGCCAGCAGTTACTCGAGATTAACAGGGGGCCGGGAAGCTTTCTTT
TRBV7-9,few,TRBD1,TRBJ2-1,CASSSTGAHNEQFF,TGTGCCAGCAGCTCGACAGGGGCCCACAATGAGCAGTTCTTC
TRBV7-6,few,NA,TRBJ2-5,CASSPPGLGQETQYF,TGTGCCAGCAGCCCTCCGGGACTGGGACAAGAGACCCAGTACTTC
TRBV12-3/TRBV12-4,NA,TRBD1,TRBJ1-2,CANVRDSVNYGYTF,TGTGCCAACGTCCGGGACAGCGTTAACTATGGCTACACCTTC
TRBV20-1,few,NA,TRBJ1-2,CSARDRTRRNYGYTF,TGCAGTGCTAGAGACCGGACACGGAGAAACTATGGCTACACCTTC
TRBV6-6,NA,NA,TRBJ1-5,CAISYGGNQPQHF,TGTGCCATTTCGTACGGGGGTAACCAGCCCCAGCATTTT
TRBV7-6,few,NA,TRBJ2-1,CASSLEGQPLGNEQFF,TGTGCCAGCAGCTTAGAAGGACAGCCCCTGGGGAATGAGCAGTTCTTC
TRBV6-6,NA,TRBD2,TRBJ2-1,CASSYSGLAYNEQFF,TGTGCCAGCAGTTACTCCGGACTAGCTTACAATGAGCAGTTCTTC
TRBV6-5,NA,TRBD1,TRBJ2-6,CASSYLDRVSGANVLTF,TGTGCCAGCAGTTACTTGGACAGGGTATCTGGGGCCAACGTCCTGACTTTC
TRBV7-8,few,TRBD1,TRBJ2-4,CASSFWGQGVLLDKNIQYF,TGTGCCAGCAGCTTTTGGGGACAGGGAGTTTTATTAGACAAAAACATTCAGTACTTC
TRBV12-3/TRBV12-4,NA,NA,TRBJ2-2,CASTKRTGELFF,TGTGCCAGCACTAAGAGAACCGGGGAGCTGTTTTTT
TRBV27,NA,NA,TRBJ1-4,CANSLTGEDEKLFF,TGTGCCAACAGTTTGACCGGGGAGGATGAAAAACTGTTTTTT
TRBV5-1,NA,NA,TRBJ2-5,CASSLMGGEQETQYF,TGCGCCAGCAGCTTGATGGGCGGCGAACAAGAGACCCAGTACTTC
TRBV4-1,few,NA,TRBJ2-5,CASSQDQGQGEETQYF,TGCGCCAGCAGCCAAGATCAAGGCCAGGGTGAAGAGACCCAGTACTTC
TRBV5-4,NA,TRBD2,TRBJ2-3,CASSPTPGGPTDTQYF,TGTGCCAGCAGCCCAACCCCGGGGGGGCCCACAGATACGCAGTATTTT
TRBV4-1,NA,TRBD1,TRBJ2-2,CASSNRLQGAGELFF,TGCGCCAGCAGCAATAGGTTACAGGGGGCCGGGGAGCTGTTTTTT
TRBV27,few,NA,TRBJ2-5,CASSWGAGGQETQYF,TGTGCCAGCAGTTGGGGGGCAGGAGGGCAAGAGACCCAGTACTTC
TRBV5-6,NA,NA,TRBJ1-5,CASSLAGTSWDKHSNQPQHF,TGTGCCAGCAGCTTGGCCGGTACTTCTTGGGACAAACATAGCAATCAGCCCCAGCATTTT
TRBV6-8,once,TRBD1,TRBJ2-6,CVSSYSSYTGAGANVLTF,TGTGTCAGCAGTTACTCGAGTTATACAGGGGCTGGGGCCAACGTCCTGACTTTC
TRBV20-1,few,TRBD2,TRBJ2-1,CSASYLLAGDHNEQFF,TGCAGTGCTAGCTACCTACTAGCGGGGGACCACAATGAGCAGTTCTTC
TRBV6-5,NA,NA,TRBJ2-1,CASSHGRAVYNEQFF,TGTGCCAGCAGTCACGGTAGGGCGGTCTACAATGAGCAGTTCTTC
TRBV6-2/TRBV6-3,NA,NA,TRBJ2-3,CASSYANLQWSPQYF,TGTGCCAGCAGCTACGCTAATCTTCAGTGGAGCCCCCAGTATTTT
TRBV20-1,NA,NA,TRBJ2-7,CSARGPMSSYEQYF,TGCAGTGCTAGAGGACCGATGAGCTCCTACGAGCAGTACTTC
TRBV12-3/TRBV12-4,few,NA,TRBJ2-7,CASSLGPNEQYF,TGTGCCAGCAGTTTAGGACCGAACGAGCAGTACTTC
TRBV7-8,many,TRBD2,TRBJ2-2,CASSFLGLAATGELFF,TGTGCCAGCAGCTTCCTCGGACTAGCGGCCACCGGGGAGCTGTTTTTT
TRBV10-3,few,NA,TRBJ1-1,CATVQGNTEAFF,TGTGCCACAGTTCAGGGAAACACTGAAGCTTTCTTT
TRBV4-1,NA,NA,TRBJ1-5,CASSPQGGQQPQHF,TGCGCCAGCAGTCCCCAAGGGGGTCAACAGCCCCAGCATTTT